These 4 T cell receptor beta chains were sequenced from one sample in a study of shared clonotypes between healthy human individuals. The assay was immunoSEQ multiplex PCR, and TCRdb's table has in-frame clones only and misses some. The data contain hundreds of thousands of clones, roughly four fifths of them singletons. Specimen: PBMCs. All receptors come from a woman between 40 and 50 years old in good health. Some clones in this sample may be carry-over from other donors' samples.

About this clone: A much larger clone is a single base away; this may be a read error. This same CDR3 is encoded by further DNA sequences in the sample. The rearrangement links TRBV30 to TRBJ1-1; D is perhaps TRBD1 (5 bases). The CDR3 runs to 15 residues. The V gene lost 3 bases and the J gene lost 2 bases, with 16 bases spanning the gap. CDR1 GTSNPN and CDR2 SVGIG come from the germline V gene (reference sequence). The CDR3 is CAWSLPLGLNTEAFF. CDR3 in DNA: TGTGCCTGGAGCTTACCTTTGGGACTCAACACTGAAGCTTTCTTT.

The V and J genes are TRBV5-4 and TRBJ2-3; 10 bases match TRBD2. Germline lookup yields CDR1 SGHNT and CDR2 YYREEE (reference sequence). This CDR3 is built from 16 residues. The V gene end was trimmed by 4 bases and the J gene end by 5 bases; junction bases not matched to a gene: 10. As DNA, the CDR3 is TGTGCCAGCAGCGCTACTAGCGGGACGGTGGTAGATACGCAGTATTTT. It encodes CASSATSGTVVDTQYF.

This sequence joins TRBV28 and TRBJ2-7, with a possible D match to TRBD2 (6 bases). Per the germline V gene, CDR1 is MDHEN and CDR2 is SYDVKM. There are 14 residues in the CDR3. Trimming shortened V by 6 bases and J by 5 bases, and 17 bases separated the two germline ends. The CDR3, as DNA: TGTGCCAGCAGACCCGGGACTGCCTGGGACGAGCAGTACTTC. This sequence encodes CASRPGTAWDEQYF.

This clone was detected a few times. The V gene is TRBV20-1, the J gene TRBJ1-5; no clear D gene. The germline V gene encodes CDR1 DFQATT and CDR2 SNEGSKA (reference sequence). The CDR3 contains 11 residues. Trimming removed 3 bases at V and 7 bases at J, with 7 bases between. As DNA, the CDR3 is TGCAGTGCTAGCAAGGAACAGCCCCAGCATTTT. Its protein product is CSASKEQPQHF.